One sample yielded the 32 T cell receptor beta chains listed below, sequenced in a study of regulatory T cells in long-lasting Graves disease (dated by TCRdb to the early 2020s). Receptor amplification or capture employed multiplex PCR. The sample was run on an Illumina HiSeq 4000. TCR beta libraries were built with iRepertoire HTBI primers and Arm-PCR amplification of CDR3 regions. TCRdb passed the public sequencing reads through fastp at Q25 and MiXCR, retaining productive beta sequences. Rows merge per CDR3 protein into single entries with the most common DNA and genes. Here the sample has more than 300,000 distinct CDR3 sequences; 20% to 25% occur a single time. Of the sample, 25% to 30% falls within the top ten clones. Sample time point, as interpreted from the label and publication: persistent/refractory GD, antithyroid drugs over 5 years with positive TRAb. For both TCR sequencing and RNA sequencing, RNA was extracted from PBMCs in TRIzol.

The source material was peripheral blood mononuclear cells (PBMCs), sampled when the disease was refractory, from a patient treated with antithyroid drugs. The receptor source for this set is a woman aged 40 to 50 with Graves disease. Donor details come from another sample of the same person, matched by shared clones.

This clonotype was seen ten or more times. The CDR3 region has the DNA TGCAGTGCTAGAGATACAGGGGGCCGAAACTATGGCTACACCTTC. Residues: CSARDTGGRNYGYTF. The V call is TRBV20-1, the J call TRBJ1-2, with 9 bases identical to TRBD1. The V gene's germline CDR1 is DFQATT and CDR2 SNEGSKA (reference sequence). CDR3 length: 15 residues. V was clipped by 0 bases and J by 2 bases; unmatched bases: 4.

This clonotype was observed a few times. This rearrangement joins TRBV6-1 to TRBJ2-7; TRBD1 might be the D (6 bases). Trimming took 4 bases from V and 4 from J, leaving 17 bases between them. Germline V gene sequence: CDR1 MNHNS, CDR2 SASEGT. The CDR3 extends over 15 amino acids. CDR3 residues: CASSGAWTDDYEQYF. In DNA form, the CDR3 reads TGTGCCAGCAGTGGGGCCTGGACAGACGATTACGAGCAGTACTTC.

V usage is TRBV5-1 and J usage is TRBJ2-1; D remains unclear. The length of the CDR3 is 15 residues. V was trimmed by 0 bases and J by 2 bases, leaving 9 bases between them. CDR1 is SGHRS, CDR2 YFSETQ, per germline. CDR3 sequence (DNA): TGCGCCAGCAGCTTGGAGGCAGGAGCCTACAATGAGCAGTTCTTC. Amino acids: CASSLEAGAYNEQFF.

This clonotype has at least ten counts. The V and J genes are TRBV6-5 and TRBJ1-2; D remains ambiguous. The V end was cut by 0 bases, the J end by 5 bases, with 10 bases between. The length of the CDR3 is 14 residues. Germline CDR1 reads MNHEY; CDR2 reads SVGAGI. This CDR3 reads CASSYSKWTYGYTF. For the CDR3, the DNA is TGTGCCAGCAGTTACTCGAAGTGGACTTATGGCTACACCTTC.

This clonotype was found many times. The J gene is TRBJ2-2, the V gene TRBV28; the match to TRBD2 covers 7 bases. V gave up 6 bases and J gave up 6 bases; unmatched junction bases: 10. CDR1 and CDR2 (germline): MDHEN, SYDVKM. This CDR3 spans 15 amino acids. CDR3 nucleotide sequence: TGTGCCAGCAGGAGCGGGACTCGTGACGCCGGGGAGCTGTTTTTT. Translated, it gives CASRSGTRDAGELFF.

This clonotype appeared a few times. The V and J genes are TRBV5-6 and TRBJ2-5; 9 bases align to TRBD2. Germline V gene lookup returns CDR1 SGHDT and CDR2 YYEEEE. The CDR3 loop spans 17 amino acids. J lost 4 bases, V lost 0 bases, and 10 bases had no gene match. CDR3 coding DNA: TGTGCCAGCAGCTTGGGGACTAGCGCCATAAAGAGAGAGACCCAGTACTTC. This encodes CASSLGTSAIKRETQYF. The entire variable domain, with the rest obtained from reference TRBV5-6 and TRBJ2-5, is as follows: DAGVTQSPTHLIKTRGQQVTLRCSPKSGHDTVSWYQQALGQGPQFIFQYYEEEERQRGNFPDRFSGHQFPNYSSELNVNALLLGDSALYLCASSLGTSAIKRETQYFGPGTRLLVL.

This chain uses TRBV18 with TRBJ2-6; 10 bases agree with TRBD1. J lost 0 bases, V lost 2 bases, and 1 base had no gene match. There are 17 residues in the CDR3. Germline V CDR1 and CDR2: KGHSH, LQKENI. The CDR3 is CASSPRTGGSGANVLTF. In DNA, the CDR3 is TGTGCCAGCTCACCAAGGACAGGGGGCTCTGGGGCCAACGTCCTGACTTTC.

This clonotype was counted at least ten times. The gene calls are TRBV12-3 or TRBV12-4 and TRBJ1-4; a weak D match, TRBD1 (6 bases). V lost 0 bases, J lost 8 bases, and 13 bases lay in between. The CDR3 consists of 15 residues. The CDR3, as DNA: TGTGCCAGCAGTTTAGCCCGTGCAGGGGAAGAAAAACTGTTTTTT. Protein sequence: CASSLARAGEEKLFF.

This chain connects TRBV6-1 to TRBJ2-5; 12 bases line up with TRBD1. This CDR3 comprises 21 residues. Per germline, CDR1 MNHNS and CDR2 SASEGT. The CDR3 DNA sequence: TGTGGTCCCGATAAGGAGGGACAGGGGGCCCCCATTTTGGTTGACCAAGAGACCCAGTACTTC. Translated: CGPDKEGQGAPILVDQETQYF.

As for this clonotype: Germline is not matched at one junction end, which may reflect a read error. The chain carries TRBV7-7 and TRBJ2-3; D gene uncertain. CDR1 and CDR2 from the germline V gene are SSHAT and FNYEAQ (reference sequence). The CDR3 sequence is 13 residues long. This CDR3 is CASSLSDADTQYF. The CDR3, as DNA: TGTGCTAGCAGCTTGAGCGACGCAGATACGCAGTATTTT.

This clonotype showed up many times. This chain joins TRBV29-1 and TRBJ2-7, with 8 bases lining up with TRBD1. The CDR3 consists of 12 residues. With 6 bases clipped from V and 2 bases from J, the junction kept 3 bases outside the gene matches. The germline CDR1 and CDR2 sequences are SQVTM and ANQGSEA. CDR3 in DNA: TGCAGCGTACGGACAGGGCCCTACGAGCAGTACTTC. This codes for CSVRTGPYEQYF.

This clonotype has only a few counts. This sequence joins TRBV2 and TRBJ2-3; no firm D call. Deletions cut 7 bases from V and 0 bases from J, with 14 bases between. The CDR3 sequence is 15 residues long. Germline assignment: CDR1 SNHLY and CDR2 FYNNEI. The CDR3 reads CASTTDGRSTDTQYF. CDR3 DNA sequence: TGTGCCAGCACGACGGACGGACGAAGCACAGATACGCAGTATTTT.

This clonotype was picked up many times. The CDR3 loop is CSASVGGLDEQYF. CDR3 DNA sequence: TGCAGTGCTTCTGTGGGGGGTCTCGACGAGCAGTACTTC. The V call is TRBV20-1, the J call TRBJ2-7, with D possibly being TRBD2 (6 bases). Germline CDR1 is DFQATT and CDR2 is SNEGSKA (reference sequence). The germline V and J ends were trimmed by 5 bases and 5 bases, with 16 bases remaining between them. There are 13 residues in the CDR3.

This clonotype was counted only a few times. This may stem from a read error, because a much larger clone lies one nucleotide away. The CDR3 DNA follows: TGTGCCAGCAGTTCAGGGGGGAGCAATCAGTCCCAGCATTTT. Protein: CASSSGGSNQSQHF. The rearrangement uses TRBV12-3 or TRBV12-4 and TRBJ1-5; 7 positions match TRBD1. The CDR3 is 14 amino acids.

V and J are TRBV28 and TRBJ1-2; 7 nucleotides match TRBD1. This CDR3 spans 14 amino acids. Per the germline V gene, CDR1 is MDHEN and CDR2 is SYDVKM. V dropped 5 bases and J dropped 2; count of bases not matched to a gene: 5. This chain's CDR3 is CASSHRGPNYGYTF. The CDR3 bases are TGTGCCAGCAGTCACAGGGGACCCAACTATGGCTACACCTTC.

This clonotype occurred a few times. The CDR3 loop reads CASSLKEGAPSGANVLTF. The DNA of the CDR3 is TGTGCCAGCAGTTTAAAAGAGGGTGCTCCGTCTGGGGCCAACGTCCTGACTTTC. V gene TRBV28 combines with J gene TRBJ2-6; D is perhaps TRBD2 (5 bases). Germline V gives CDR1 MDHEN, CDR2 SYDVKM. The CDR3 contains 18 residues. Trimming took 2 bases from V and 1 from J, leaving 15 bases between them.

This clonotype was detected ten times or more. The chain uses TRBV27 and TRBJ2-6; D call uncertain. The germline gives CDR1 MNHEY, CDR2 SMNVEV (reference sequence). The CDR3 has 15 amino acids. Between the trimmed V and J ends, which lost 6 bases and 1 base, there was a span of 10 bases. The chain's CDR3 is CASSTKPSGANVLTF. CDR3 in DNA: TGTGCCAGCAGCACAAAGCCATCTGGGGCCAACGTCCTGACTTTC.

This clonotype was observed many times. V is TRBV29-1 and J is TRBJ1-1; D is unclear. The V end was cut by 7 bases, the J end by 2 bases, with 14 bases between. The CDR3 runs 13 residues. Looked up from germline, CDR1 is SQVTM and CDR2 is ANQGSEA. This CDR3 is CSGRLSANTEAFF. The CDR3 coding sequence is TGCAGCGGGAGACTTAGTGCTAACACTGAAGCTTTCTTT.

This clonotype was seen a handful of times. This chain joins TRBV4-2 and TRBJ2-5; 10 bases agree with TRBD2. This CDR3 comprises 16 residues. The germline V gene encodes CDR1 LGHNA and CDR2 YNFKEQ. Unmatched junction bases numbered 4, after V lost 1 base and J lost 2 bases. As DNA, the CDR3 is TGTGCCAGCAGCCAAGTGGTGACTAGCGGGCAAGAGACCCAGTACTTC. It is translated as CASSQVVTSGQETQYF.

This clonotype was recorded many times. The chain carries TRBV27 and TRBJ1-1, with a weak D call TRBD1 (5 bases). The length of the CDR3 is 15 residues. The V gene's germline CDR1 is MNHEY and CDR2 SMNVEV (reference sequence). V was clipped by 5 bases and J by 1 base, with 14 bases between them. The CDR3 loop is CASSPRGGTNTEAFF. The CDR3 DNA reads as TGTGCCAGCAGTCCCCGAGGAGGGACGAACACTGAAGCTTTCTTT.

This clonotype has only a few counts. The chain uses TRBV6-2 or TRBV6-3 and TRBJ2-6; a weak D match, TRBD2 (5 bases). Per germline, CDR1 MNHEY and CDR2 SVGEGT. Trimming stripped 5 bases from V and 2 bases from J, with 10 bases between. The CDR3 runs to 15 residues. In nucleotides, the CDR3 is TGTGCCAGCAGTGCTACGAGGGCTGGGGCCAACGTCCTGACTTTC. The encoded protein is CASSATRAGANVLTF.

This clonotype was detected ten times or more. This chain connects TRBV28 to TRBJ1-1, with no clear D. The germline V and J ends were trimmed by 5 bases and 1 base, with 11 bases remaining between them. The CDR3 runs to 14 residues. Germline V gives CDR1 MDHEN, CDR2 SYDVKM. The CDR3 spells CASSVDLTNTEAFF. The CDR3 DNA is TGTGCCAGCAGTGTGGACCTTACGAACACTGAAGCTTTCTTT.

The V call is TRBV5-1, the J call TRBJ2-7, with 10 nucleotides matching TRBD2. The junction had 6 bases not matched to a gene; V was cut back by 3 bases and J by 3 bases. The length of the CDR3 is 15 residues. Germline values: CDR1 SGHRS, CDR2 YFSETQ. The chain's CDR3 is CASSYVAGGFYEQYF. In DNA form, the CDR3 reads TGCGCCAGCAGCTACGTAGCGGGAGGATTCTACGAGCAGTACTTC.

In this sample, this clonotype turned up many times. The CDR3 DNA follows: TGCAGCGTTGAGGACGGGAGCTCCTACGAGCAGTACTTC. Its protein product is CSVEDGSSYEQYF. This chain connects TRBV29-1 to TRBJ2-7; possible D gene TRBD2, 6 bases. Germline values: CDR1 SQVTM, CDR2 ANQGSEA. Trimming took 3 bases from V and 0 from J, leaving 9 bases between them. The length of the CDR3 is 13 residues.

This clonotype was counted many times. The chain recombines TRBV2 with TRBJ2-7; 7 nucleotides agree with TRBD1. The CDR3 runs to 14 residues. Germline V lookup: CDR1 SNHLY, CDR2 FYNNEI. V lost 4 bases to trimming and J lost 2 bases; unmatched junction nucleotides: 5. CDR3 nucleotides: TGTGCCAGCAGTGGGGTCAGGGGGACCTACGAGCAGTACTTC. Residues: CASSGVRGTYEQYF. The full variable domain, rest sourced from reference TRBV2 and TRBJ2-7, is EPEVTQTPSHQVTQMGQEVILRCVPISNHLYFYWYRQILGQKVEFLVSFYNNEISEKSEIFDDQFSVERPDGSNFTLKIRSTKLEDSAMYFCASSGVRGTYEQYFGPGTRLTVT.

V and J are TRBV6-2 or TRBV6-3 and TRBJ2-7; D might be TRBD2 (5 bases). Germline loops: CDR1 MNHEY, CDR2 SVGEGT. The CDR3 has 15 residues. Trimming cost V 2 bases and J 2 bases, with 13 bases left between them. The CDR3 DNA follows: TGTGCCAGCAGTTACGGGCGGGCAGCCCCCTACGAGCAGTACTTC. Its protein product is CASSYGRAAPYEQYF.

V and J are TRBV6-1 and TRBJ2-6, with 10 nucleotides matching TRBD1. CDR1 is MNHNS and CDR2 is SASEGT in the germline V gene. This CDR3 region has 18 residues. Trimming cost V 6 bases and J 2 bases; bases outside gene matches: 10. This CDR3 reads CASSSPGTGVAGANVLTF. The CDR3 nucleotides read TGTGCCAGCAGCTCACCCGGGACAGGGGTCGCTGGGGCCAACGTCCTGACTTTC.

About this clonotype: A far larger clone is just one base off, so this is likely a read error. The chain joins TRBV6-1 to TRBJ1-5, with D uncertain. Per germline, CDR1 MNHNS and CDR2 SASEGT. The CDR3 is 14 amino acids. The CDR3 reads CASSDLGSNRPQHF. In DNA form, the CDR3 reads TGTGCCAGCAGTGATTTGGGTAGCAATCGGCCCCAGCATTTT.

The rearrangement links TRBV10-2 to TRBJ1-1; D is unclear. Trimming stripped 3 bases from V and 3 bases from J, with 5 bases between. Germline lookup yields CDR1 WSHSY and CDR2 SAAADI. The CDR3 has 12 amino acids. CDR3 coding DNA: TGCGCCAGCAGTGAAAGCCACACTGAAGCTTTCTTT. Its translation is CASSESHTEAFF.

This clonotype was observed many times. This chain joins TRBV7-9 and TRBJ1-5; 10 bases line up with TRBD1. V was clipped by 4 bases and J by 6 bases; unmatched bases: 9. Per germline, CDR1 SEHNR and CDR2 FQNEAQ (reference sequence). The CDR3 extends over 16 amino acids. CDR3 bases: TGTGCCAGCAGCTCATTCGGACAGGGGGATTCTCAGCCCCAGCATTTT. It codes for CASSSFGQGDSQPQHF.

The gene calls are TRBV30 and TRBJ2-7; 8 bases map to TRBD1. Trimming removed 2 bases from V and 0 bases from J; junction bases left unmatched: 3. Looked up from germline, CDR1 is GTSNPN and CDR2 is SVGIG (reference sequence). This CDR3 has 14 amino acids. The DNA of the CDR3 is TGTGCCTGGAGTCGGGACAGGCACTCCTACGAGCAGTACTTC. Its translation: CAWSRDRHSYEQYF.

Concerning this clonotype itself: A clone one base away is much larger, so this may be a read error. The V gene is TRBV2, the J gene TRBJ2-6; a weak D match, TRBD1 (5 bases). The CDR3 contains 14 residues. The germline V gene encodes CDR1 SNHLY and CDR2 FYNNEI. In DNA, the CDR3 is TGTGCCAGCAGTGGGAGCTCTGGGGCCAACGTCCCGACTTTC. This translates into CASSGSSGANVPTF.